A selection of T cell receptor beta chains follows, all from one sample in a study of CD8+CD57+ T cells in acquired aplastic anemia. TCRdb fed the reads into MiXCR, producing one record per CDR3 protein. The repertoire holds roughly 240,000 distinct CDR3 sequences, approximately 50% seen once, with under 9% in the top ten. Sequenced input: sorted CD4+, CD8+, or CD8+CD57+ T cells (not recorded which) from PBMCs. The source is a human donor with aplastic anemia. CDR3s include the opening cysteine and the closing phenylalanine or tryptophan. Fields, in order: D gene, clone size, V gene, CDR3 length, J gene, CDR3 protein, CDR3 DNA. D genes are given only for firm matches. Not all rows give a size; the values are once, few, many and, for expanded clones, a class.

TRBD2	many	TRBV9	16	TRBJ2-3	CASNEGTSNAADTQYF	TGTGCCAGCAACGAAGGGACTAGCAATGCTGCAGATACGCAGTATTTT
TRBD1	few	TRBV20-1	16	TRBJ1-2	CSARERWDRGYDGYTF	TGCAGTGCTAGAGAGAGGTGGGACAGGGGGTATGATGGCTACACCTTC
-	-	TRBV30	15	TRBJ2-3	CAWTAPWTGEDTQYF	TGTGCCTGGACCGCTCCTTGGACCGGAGAAGATACGCAGTATTTT
-	-	TRBV28	17	TRBJ2-1	CASSYSTRQLLSSEQFF	TGTGCCAGCAGTTACTCGACCCGACAGCTTCTGTCAAGCGAGCAGTTCTTC
TRBD1	many	TRBV4-1	15	TRBJ1-5	CASSPRDSSNQPQHF	TGCGCCAGCAGCCCCCGGGACAGTAGCAATCAGCCCCAGCATTTT
TRBD1	-	TRBV20-1	16	TRBJ2-7	CSARDLRDSDSYEQYF	TGCAGTGCTAGAGATCTCCGGGACAGTGACTCCTACGAGCAGTACTTC
-	many	TRBV7-2	15	TRBJ1-1	CASSVLILRSGEAFF	TGTGCCAGCAGCGTACTAATCTTACGGTCCGGTGAAGCTTTCTTT
TRBD1	many	TRBV9	13	TRBJ1-2	CASSPGQGVGYTF	TGTGCCAGCAGTCCCGGACAGGGGGTTGGCTACACCTTC
-	-	TRBV24-1	16	TRBJ1-5	CATSDSYSYGNQPQHF	TGTGCCACCAGTGATTCGTACAGTTATGGCAATCAGCCCCAGCATTTT
-	few	TRBV27	15	TRBJ1-1	CASSLSGVGSTEAFF	TGTGCCAGCAGTTTATCGGGGGTGGGTAGCACTGAAGCTTTCTTT
TRBD2	-	TRBV7-9	15	TRBJ2-3	CASSHQRELYNEQYF	TGTGCCAGCAGCCACCAGCGGGAGCTCTACAATGAGCAGTATTTT
-	-	TRBV20-1	19	TRBJ2-1	CSARVLAEKSRINYNEQFF	TGCAGTGCTAGAGTCTTGGCGGAAAAGTCACGCATTAACTACAATGAGCAGTTCTTC
-	many	TRBV20-1	13	TRBJ1-2	CSASVPGRNGYTF	TGCAGTGCTAGTGTCCCAGGGCGGAATGGCTACACCTTC
TRBD2	-	TRBV10-3	17	TRBJ2-7	CAISESVWAGEGHEQYF	TGTGCCATCAGTGAGTCGGTGTGGGCGGGGGAAGGCCACGAGCAGTACTTC
-	many	TRBV4-1	16	TRBJ2-1	CASSQVLSGMRNEQFF	TGCGCCAGCAGCCAAGTGCTATCCGGGATGAGGAATGAGCAGTTCTTC